The present entry profiles one T cell receptor (beta chain) with its context. The record originates from a study of control samples from healthy donors and cancer patients. V was cut by 5 bases and J by 5 bases, with 20 bases left in between. CDR3 length equals 16 residues. Germline-derived CDR1 and CDR2 are SGHVS and FQNEAQ. Profiled with immunoSEQ multiplex PCR; TCRdb holds only in-frame clones, not every one. The data show roughly 150,000 clones, around 90% seen once. Sequenced sample: blood. This sequence was found in a man between 25 and 39 years old in good health. The chain links TRBV7-8 to TRBJ2-3; possible D gene TRBD2, 6 bases. In DNA form, the CDR3 reads TGTGCCAGCAGCCCGGAGGGCCGGGAGCTGGGAGATACGCAGTATTTT. Translation gives CASSPEGRELGDTQYF.